The rows below give T cell receptor beta chains drawn from one sample of a study of Graves' ophthalmopathy and Graves' hyperthyroidism. One entry per CDR3 protein, called by TCRdb with MiXCR from the multiplex PCR reads. The sample shows roughly 700,000 distinct CDR3 sequences, 40% of them seen only once. Sequencing was performed on peripheral blood. The receptors here all came from an adult man with Graves' ophthalmopathy. The CDR3 runs from the conserved cysteine through the conserved F or W. The D gene is left open where the match is weak. The listing skips clone size in some rows; elsewhere it reads once, few, many or a size class.

>TRBV25-1|-|TRBJ2-2|-
TGTGCCAGCAGGGGACGGAGACAAGGGGCCGGGGAGCTGTTTTTT
CASRGRRQGAGELFF
>TRBV7-9|-|TRBJ1-2|-
TGTGCCAGCAGCCAAGGACGGCAGGGTGGAGCGACCTTC
CASSQGRQGGATF
>TRBV6-4|-|TRBJ1-6|many
TGTGCCAGCAGTGCACTCAGTGGAGACTCACCCCTCCACTTT
CASSALSGDSPLHF
>TRBV5-6|TRBD1|TRBJ1-2|few
TGTGCCAGCAACAAAATCGGGCAGGGGGGAATTTATGGCTACACCTTC
CASNKIGQGGIYGYTF
>TRBV2|-|TRBJ2-2|-
TGTGCCAGCACCTTAAGACAGGCCCCCGGGGAGCTGTTTTTT
CASTLRQAPGELFF
>TRBV7-6|-|TRBJ2-2|-
TGTGCCAGCAGCTTAGGAATCACCGGGGAGCTGTTTTTT
CASSLGITGELFF
>TRBV12-3/TRBV12-4|TRBD2|TRBJ2-2|few
TGTGCCAGCCGAGGCGGGAGAGACACCGGGGAGCTGTTTTTT
CASRGGRDTGELFF
>TRBV20-1|TRBD1|TRBJ2-7|-
TGCTGTGCCTCAGGACAGGTCTACGAGCAGTACTTC
CCASGQVYEQYF
>TRBV25-1|-|TRBJ1-2|-
TGTGCCAGACTTTACTATGGCTACACCTTC
CARLYYGYTF
>TRBV7-2|-|TRBJ1-5|-
TGTGCCAGCAGCTCAACAGGGTTAAGCAATCAGCCCCAGCATTTT
CASSSTGLSNQPQHF
>TRBV7-3|-|TRBJ2-5|few
TGTGCCAGCAGCCCTAGTACGCAGGAGACCCAGTACTTC
CASSPSTQETQYF
>TRBV2|TRBD1|TRBJ1-3|-
TGTGCCAGCAGCCAACCGGGACAGGGGCGAAACACCATATATTTT
CASSQPGQGRNTIYF
>TRBV7-9|TRBD2|TRBJ2-2|-
TGTGCCAGCAGGAGCCTAGCGGTTGAAGCCGGGGAGCTGTTTTTT
CASRSLAVEAGELFF
>TRBV10-3|-|TRBJ1-1|many
TGTGCCATCAGTGAGTCTAGTAAGCAGACGACCTCTGAAGCTTTCTTT
CAISESSKQTTSEAFF
>TRBV11-2|-|TRBJ1-1|-
TGTGCTAGAGATGGAGGGGTGAACACTGAAGCTTTCTTT
CARDGGVNTEAFF
>TRBV7-9|-|TRBJ2-7|many
TGTGCCAGCAGCTCCGGGGACGGGATCTACGAGCAGTACTTC
CASSSGDGIYEQYF
>TRBV7-9|-|TRBJ1-1|-
TGTGCCAGCAGCTTAGATTATGGGGACACTGAAGCTTTCTTT
CASSLDYGDTEAFF
>TRBV20-1|TRBD1|TRBJ1-2|-
TGCAGTGCTATTCCCACAGGGGATGACTATGGCTACACCTTC
CSAIPTGDDYGYTF
>TRBV20-1|-|TRBJ1-2|-
TGCAGTGGGGGGATGGGGGGCCACTACTATGGCTACACCTTC
CSGGMGGHYYGYTF
>TRBV2|-|TRBJ1-1|many
TGTGCCATGGGGACCAACACTGAAGCTTTCTTT
CAMGTNTEAFF
>TRBV29-1|-|TRBJ2-5|many
TGCAGCGTTGAGGAGTATCAAGAGACCCAGTACTTC
CSVEEYQETQYF
>TRBV7-9|TRBD2|TRBJ2-2|-
TGTGCCACACGACTAGCTCAGAACACCGGGGAGCTGTTTTTT
CATRLAQNTGELFF
>TRBV10-3|TRBD2|TRBJ2-6|many
TGTGCCATCAGTGAGTCCCTAGCGGTCTCTGGGGCCAACGTCCTGACTTTC
CAISESLAVSGANVLTF
>TRBV7-3|-|TRBJ2-5|-
TGTGCCAGCAGCTGGGCGGAAGGAGAGACCCAGTACTTC
CASSWAEGETQYF
>TRBV20-1|-|TRBJ1-2|-
TGCAGTGCTACAACGGACAGCCTCGATGGCTACACCTTC
CSATTDSLDGYTF
>TRBV19|-|TRBJ2-6|few
TGTGCCAGTAGTCCGGGACGGGGTTTTGGGACTGGGGCCAACGTCCTGACTTTC
CASSPGRGFGTGANVLTF
>TRBV9|-|TRBJ1-2|many
TGTGCCAGCAGCCCTGGACAATCCTATCGCTACACCTTC
CASSPGQSYRYTF
>TRBV14|-|TRBJ2-5|-
TGTGCCAGCAGCCAAGGGGACGCCCACCAAGAGACCCAGTACTTC
CASSQGDAHQETQYF
>TRBV19|-|TRBJ1-1|few
TGTGCCAGTAGTATCTCCGGGGCCAACCAAGAAGCTTTCTTT
CASSISGANQEAFF
>TRBV9|-|TRBJ2-5|-
TGTGCCAGCAGCGCGGGCCACGCAACCCCAGAGACCCAGTACTTC
CASSAGHATPETQYF
>TRBV29-1|TRBD1|TRBJ1-2|many
TGCAGCGTTGAGGACAGGGACTCCTATGGCTACACCTTC
CSVEDRDSYGYTF
>TRBV6-6|-|TRBJ2-7|-
TGTGCCAGCAGACCACCGCAGGGATACGAGCAGTACTTC
CASRPPQGYEQYF
>TRBV19|-|TRBJ1-5|many
TGTGCCAGTAGTCCCGATCCGCCCCAGCATTTT
CASSPDPPQHF
>TRBV10-3|TRBD2|TRBJ2-7|-
TGTGCCATCAGTGAGTTCCCCAACCGGGGAGCGGGGGGGTACGAGCAGTACTTC
CAISEFPNRGAGGYEQYF
>TRBV7-9|TRBD2|TRBJ2-2|few
TGTGCCAGCAGTGAGAGCGGGGGCTCGAACACCGGGGAGCTGTTTTTT
CASSESGGSNTGELFF
>TRBV6-5|TRBD1|TRBJ1-3|-
TGTGCCAGTCGGACAGGGGCCCTTGCTGGAAACACCATATATTTT
CASRTGALAGNTIYF
>TRBV2|-|TRBJ1-2|once
TGTGCCAGCAGTTTTAATTCGGGCTATGGCTACACCTTC
CASSFNSGYGYTF
>TRBV10-3|TRBD1|TRBJ1-2|few
TGTGCCATCAGTGACGGACAGGGCTATGGCTACACCTTC
CAISDGQGYGYTF
>TRBV3-1|-|TRBJ1-1|-
TGTGCCAGCAGCCTGAGGTTGGGAGCGAACACTGAAGCTTTCTTT
CASSLRLGANTEAFF